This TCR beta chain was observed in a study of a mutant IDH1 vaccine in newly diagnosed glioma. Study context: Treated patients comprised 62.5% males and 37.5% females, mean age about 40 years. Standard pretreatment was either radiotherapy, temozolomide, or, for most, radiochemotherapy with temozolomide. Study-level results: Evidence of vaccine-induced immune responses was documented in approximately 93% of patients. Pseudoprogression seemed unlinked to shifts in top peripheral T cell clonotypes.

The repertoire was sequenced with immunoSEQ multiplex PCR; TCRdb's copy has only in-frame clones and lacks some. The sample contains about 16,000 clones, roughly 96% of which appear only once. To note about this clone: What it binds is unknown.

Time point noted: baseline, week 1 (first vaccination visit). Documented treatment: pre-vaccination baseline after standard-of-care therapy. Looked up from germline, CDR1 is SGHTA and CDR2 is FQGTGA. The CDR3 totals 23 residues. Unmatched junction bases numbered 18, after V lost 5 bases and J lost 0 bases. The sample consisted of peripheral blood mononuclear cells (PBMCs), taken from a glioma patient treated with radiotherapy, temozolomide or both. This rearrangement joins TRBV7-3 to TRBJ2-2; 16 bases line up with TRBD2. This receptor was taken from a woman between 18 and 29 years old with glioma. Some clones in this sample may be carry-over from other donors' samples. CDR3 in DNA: TGTGCCAGCAGCCTAAGCCCCCTCGACCTGGGACTAGCGGGAGGGCCGAACACCGGGGAGCTGTTTTTT. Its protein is CASSLSPLDLGLAGGPNTGELFF.